The 7 T cell receptor beta chains listed next were all sequenced from one sample in a study of T-cell memory formation after mild COVID-19. TCRdb redid the calling of the 5' RACE reads with MiXCR, one entry per CDR3 protein. The sample consists of around 440,000 distinct CDR3 sequences, about 20% of them appearing once. Specimen: PBMCs or a T cell subset sorted from them (not recorded which). All receptors derive from an adult woman who had mild COVID-19 (a few samples of this study predate the infection). Cell type and time point are not known.

The chain has TRBV12-3 or TRBV12-4 and TRBJ2-7, with D possibly TRBD1 on 5 matching bases. Trimming removed 5 bases at V and 6 bases at J, with 14 bases between. The CDR3 has 13 residues. The CDR3 protein is CASSILGAIEQYF. In DNA, the CDR3 is TGTGCCAGCAGTATCCTTGGGGCGATCGAGCAGTACTTC.

This clonotype was picked up many times. V gene TRBV6-2 or TRBV6-3 combines with J gene TRBJ2-2; 13 bases fit TRBD2. After removal of 6 bases from V and 6 bases from J, the junction contained 13 bases not matched to a gene. The germline V gene has CDR1 MNHEY and CDR2 SVGEGT. The CDR3 totals 18 residues. The CDR3 loop reads CASSRGLAGMNRAGELFF. For the CDR3, the DNA is TGTGCCAGCAGCCGGGGACTAGCGGGAATGAATCGGGCCGGGGAGCTGTTTTTT.

The chain recombines TRBV7-9 with TRBJ2-1; TRBD2 matches 7 bases. Germline V CDR1 and CDR2: SEHNR, FQNEAQ (reference sequence). This CDR3 has 14 residues. Trimming cost V 4 bases and J 8 bases; bases outside gene matches: 8. The DNA of the CDR3 is TGTGCCAGCAGCTGGCGGGAGAGGGTCGATGAGCAGTTCTTC. Its translation: CASSWRERVDEQFF. Filled out from reference TRBV7-9 and TRBJ2-1, the complete variable domain reads DTGVSQNPRHKITKRGQNVTFRCDPISEHNRLYWYRQTLGQGPEFLTYFQNEAQLEKSRLLSDRFSAERPKGSFSTLEIQRTEQGDSAMYLCASSWRERVDEQFFGPGTRLTVL.

V is TRBV2 and J is TRBJ2-3; 7 bases fit TRBD1. The germline V gene has CDR1 SNHLY and CDR2 FYNNEI. This CDR3 has 17 residues. The V segment lost 2 bases and the J segment 2 bases; nucleotides outside the gene matches: 10. CDR3 sequence reads: CASSEFIGTDVTDTQYF. In DNA form, the CDR3 reads TGTGCCAGCAGTGAATTCATCGGGACAGACGTCACAGATACGCAGTATTTT.

The V call is TRBV9, the J call TRBJ2-5; TRBD1 matches at 11 bases. Germline CDR1 reads SGDLS; CDR2 reads YYNGEE. The CDR3 extends over 15 amino acids. The junction had 7 bases not matched to a gene; V was cut back by 4 bases and J by 5 bases. The CDR3 DNA reads TGTGCCAGCAGCCTCAGGACAGGGGGCGGTGAGACCCAGTACTTC. This sequence encodes CASSLRTGGGETQYF.

This clonotype was counted between two and nine times. The CDR3 DNA is TGTGCCAGCAGTTATGACGTCCAAGAGACCCAGTACTTC. Amino acids: CASSYDVQETQYF. The chain employs TRBV6-5 and TRBJ2-5; D not resolved. The CDR3 has 13 amino acids. Per the germline V gene, CDR1 is MNHEY and CDR2 is SVGAGI. Trimming left V 3 bases short and J 1 base short, with 6 bases between.

This chain uses TRBV2 with TRBJ2-7; 10 bases match TRBD2. Trimming cost V 4 bases and J 0 bases; bases outside gene matches: 6. This CDR3 is 16 amino acids long. Germline values: CDR1 SNHLY, CDR2 FYNNEI. CDR3 sequence: CASSVRTSGSSYEQYF. The CDR3, as DNA: TGTGCCAGCAGTGTCCGGACTAGCGGTAGCTCCTACGAGCAGTACTTC. Together with reference TRBV2 and TRBJ2-7, the CDR3 gives the full variable domain: EPEVTQTPSHQVTQMGQEVILRCVPISNHLYFYWYRQILGQKVEFLVSFYNNEISEKSEIFDDQFSVERPDGSNFTLKIRSTKLEDSAMYFCASSVRTSGSSYEQYFGPGTRLTVT.